Presented here are 12 T cell receptor beta chains from one specimen sequenced in a study of cytomegalovirus exposure and HLA in healthy donors. Clones were sequenced by immunoSEQ multiplex PCR, and TCRdb holds only the in-frame ones, with some missing. The sample contains more than 60,000 clones, 95% to 96% of which appear only once. Source material: PBMCs. These TCRs come from a woman between 18 and 29 years old in good health and CMV-seropositive.

The V call is TRBV13, the J call TRBJ2-7; D may be TRBD1 (7 bases). Per germline, CDR1 PRHDT and CDR2 FYEKMQ (reference sequence). V was cut by 5 bases and J by 4 bases, with 12 bases left in between. This CDR3 is built from 13 residues. CDR3 sequence (DNA): TGTGCCAGCAGCGGGCGGGGACAGTACGAGCAGTACTTC. It encodes CASSGRGQYEQYF.

This sequence joins TRBV7-9 and TRBJ1-2; D is uncertain. The CDR3 consists of 12 residues. Germline CDR1 SEHNR, CDR2 FQNEAQ (reference sequence). Between the trimmed V and J ends, which lost 3 bases and 6 bases, there was a span of 8 bases. CDR3 residues: CASSFSGNGYTF. Written as DNA, the CDR3 is TGTGCCAGCAGCTTTTCGGGGAATGGCTACACCTTC.

The sample holds one count of this clone. The V and J genes are TRBV19 and TRBJ2-4, with TRBD1 identical over 8 bases. Looked up from germline, CDR1 is LNHDA and CDR2 is SQIVND (reference sequence). The CDR3 totals 15 residues. Germline trimming cut 3 bases from V and 11 bases from J; bases unmatched to any gene: 12. For the CDR3, the DNA is TGTGCCAGTAGTATTGTCAGTTCAGGGGGCGGGGTTCAGTACTTC. Translated, it gives CASSIVSSGGGVQYF.

This chain joins TRBV28 and TRBJ2-7; TRBD1 might be the D (5 bases). The CDR3 length is 15 residues. Germline V lookup: CDR1 MDHEN, CDR2 SYDVKM. The V gene lost 5 bases and the J gene lost 1 base, with 15 bases spanning the gap. The CDR3 DNA sequence: TGTGCCAGCAGTGACACGTTGACAGCTTCCTACGAGCAGTACTTC. Translating gives CASSDTLTASYEQYF.

The chain joins TRBV29-1 to TRBJ2-5, with 10 nucleotides matching TRBD1. The CDR3 is made up of 18 amino acids. In germline, CDR1 is SQVTM, CDR2 ANQGSEA. V was clipped by 2 bases and J by 4 bases; unmatched bases: 16. The DNA of the CDR3 is TGCAGCGTTGAACGGTGGAGGCAGTGGGGACAGGGGATAGAGACCCAGTACTTC. It yields the protein CSVERWRQWGQGIETQYF.

V usage is TRBV5-4 and J usage is TRBJ2-3; perhaps TRBD2 as D (7 bases). Germline CDR1 reads SGHNT; CDR2 reads YYREEE (reference sequence). V dropped 4 bases and J dropped 4 bases, with 16 bases sitting between them. The CDR3 consists of 15 residues. The CDR3: CASSPNRGGADTQYF. DNA of the CDR3: TGTGCCAGCAGCCCGAATAGGGGGGGGGCAGATACGCAGTATTTT.

The V and J genes are TRBV4-1 and TRBJ1-3; no definite D call. The V gene lost 1 base and the J gene lost 0 bases, with 16 bases spanning the gap. This CDR3 is 18 amino acids long. The germline V gene encodes CDR1 MGHRA and CDR2 YSYEKL. The CDR3 sequence: CASSQGWATSRSGNTIYF. In nucleotides, the CDR3 is TGCGCCAGCAGCCAAGGTTGGGCCACAAGTCGCTCTGGAAACACCATATATTTT.

The rearrangement links TRBV5-1 to TRBJ1-3; D gene uncertain. V was cut by 1 base and J by 0 bases, with 17 bases left in between. This CDR3 is built from 18 residues. Germline V lookup: CDR1 SGHRS, CDR2 YFSETQ. CDR3 amino acids: CASSLSGWSRDSGNTIYF. The CDR3 coding sequence is TGCGCCAGCAGCTTGTCGGGGTGGTCAAGGGACTCTGGAAACACCATATATTTT.

V is TRBV7-2 and J is TRBJ1-5; TRBD1 matches at 8 bases. V was clipped by 6 bases and J by 5 bases; unmatched bases: 6. This CDR3 is built from 14 residues. From germline, CDR1 is SGHTA and CDR2 FQGNSA. CDR3 residues: CASSIGQGHQPQHF. The CDR3 nucleotides read TGTGCCAGCAGTATTGGACAGGGCCATCAGCCCCAGCATTTT.

A single count supports this clone. The J gene is TRBJ1-1, the V gene TRBV7-3; D gene uncertain. There are 14 residues in the CDR3. CDR1 and CDR2 (germline): SGHTA, FQGTGA. V was clipped by 5 bases and J by 3 bases, with 13 bases between them. The CDR3 coding sequence is TGTGCCAGCAGCCCCCGGGGTAGGGACACTGAAGCTTTCTTT. Translating gives CASSPRGRDTEAFF.

The V call is TRBV7-2, the J call TRBJ1-1; 7 nucleotides line up with TRBD1. After removal of 8 bases from V and 7 bases from J, the junction contained 16 bases not matched to a gene. Germline CDR1 reads SGHTA; CDR2 reads FQGNSA. This CDR3 comprises 15 residues. The chain's CDR3 is CASGKIGAGGNEAFF. For the CDR3, the DNA is TGTGCCAGCGGTAAAATCGGGGCAGGGGGTAATGAAGCTTTCTTT.

The J gene is TRBJ1-2, the V gene TRBV7-9; D not certain. Germline CDR1 reads SEHNR; CDR2 reads FQNEAQ (reference sequence). Trimming removed 4 bases at V and 5 bases at J, with 5 bases between. The CDR3 length is 11 residues. CDR3 nucleotides: TGTGCCAGCAGCTATAATTATGGCTACACCTTC. This gives the protein CASSYNYGYTF.